A few counts support the clone carrying this T cell receptor (beta chain). The data originate from a study of T cell changes during pregnancy in multiple sclerosis. Profiling relied on immunoSEQ multiplex PCR, and the TCRdb table lists in-frame clones only, not all of them. Of about 70,000 clones detected, about 92% appear once; the ten largest clones hold less than 2.5%. The CDR3 has 14 amino acids. Germline assignment: CDR1 SEHNR and CDR2 FQNEAQ (reference sequence). V shed 2 bases and J 4 bases; nucleotides not matched to a gene: 0. This chain connects TRBV7-9 to TRBJ2-1; 9 positions match TRBD2. The clonotype originates from a female donor in good health, enrolled as a control in a pregnancy study. Here the sequenced sample was peripheral blood, taken in the second trimester of pregnancy. The CDR3 coding sequence is TGTGCCAGCAGCTTACTAGCGGGGTACAATGAGCAGTTCTTC. Translating gives CASSLLAGYNEQFF.